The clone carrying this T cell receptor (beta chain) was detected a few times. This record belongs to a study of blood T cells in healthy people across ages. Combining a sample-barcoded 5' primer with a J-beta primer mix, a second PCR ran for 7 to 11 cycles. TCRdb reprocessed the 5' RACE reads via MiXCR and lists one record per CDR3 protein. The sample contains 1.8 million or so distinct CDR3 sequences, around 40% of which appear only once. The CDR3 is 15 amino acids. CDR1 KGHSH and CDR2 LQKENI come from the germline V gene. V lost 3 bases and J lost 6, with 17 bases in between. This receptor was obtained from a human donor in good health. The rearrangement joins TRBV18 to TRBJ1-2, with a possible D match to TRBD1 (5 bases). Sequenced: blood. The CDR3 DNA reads TGTGCCAGCTCACCCTCGGGAGGGGCCCTTAATGGCTACACCTTC. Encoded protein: CASSPSGGALNGYTF.